A selection of T cell receptor beta chains follows, all from one sample in a study of T cell repertoires in cytomegalovirus infection. No antigens are known for them. TCRdb called the reads again in MiXCR, with one record for every CDR3 protein. Of about 700,000 distinct CDR3 sequences in the sample, approximately 33% were seen once. Specimen: cultured PBMCs, collected from culture after CMV antigen stimulation. The source is a human donor in good health (CMV status not recorded). Some clones in this sample may be carry-over from other donors' samples. Each CDR3 is given with its conserved first and last residue. The order of the fields is D gene, V gene, clone size, J gene, CDR3 protein, CDR3 DNA. D genes are given only for firm matches. Clone sizes are given selectively: once, few, many, or a class where the clone is expanded.

D gene: NA; V gene: TRBV3-1; clone size: NA; J gene: TRBJ2-3; CDR3 protein: CASSPGAGSRPQYF; CDR3 DNA: TGTGCCAGCAGCCCCGGAGCCGGATCGAGGCCGCAGTATTTT
D gene: TRBD2; V gene: TRBV7-8; clone size: NA; J gene: TRBJ2-5; CDR3 protein: CASSLVLGGSLQETQYF; CDR3 DNA: TGTGCCAGCAGCTTAGTACTAGGCGGGAGCCTCCAAGAGACCCAGTACTTC
D gene: NA; V gene: TRBV2; clone size: NA; J gene: TRBJ1-5; CDR3 protein: CASSGQGIGQPQHF; CDR3 DNA: TGTGCCAGCAGTGGTCAGGGGATCGGGCAGCCCCAGCATTTT
D gene: TRBD2; V gene: TRBV10-3; clone size: NA; J gene: TRBJ2-7; CDR3 protein: CASNPDPGGEQYF; CDR3 DNA: TGTGCCTCAAACCCGGACCCGGGGGGAGAGCAGTACTTC
D gene: NA; V gene: TRBV4-1; clone size: few; J gene: TRBJ1-1; CDR3 protein: CASSPRWQGGAWNTEAFF; CDR3 DNA: TGCGCCAGCAGCCCTCGGTGGCAGGGTGGCGCGTGGAACACTGAAGCTTTCTTT
D gene: TRBD2; V gene: TRBV7-6; clone size: few; J gene: TRBJ2-1; CDR3 protein: CASSSEREVRNEQFF; CDR3 DNA: TGTGCCAGCAGCTCGGAGCGGGAGGTGCGCAATGAGCAGTTCTTC
D gene: NA; V gene: TRBV6-5; clone size: NA; J gene: TRBJ2-5; CDR3 protein: CATSREHQETQYF; CDR3 DNA: TGTGCCACAAGCCGGGAACACCAAGAGACCCAGTACTTC
D gene: TRBD2; V gene: TRBV12-3/TRBV12-4; clone size: NA; J gene: TRBJ2-3; CDR3 protein: CASSPISGSGDTQYF; CDR3 DNA: TGTGCCAGCAGTCCCATTAGCGGGAGTGGAGATACGCAGTATTTT
D gene: NA; V gene: TRBV10-3; clone size: NA; J gene: TRBJ1-3; CDR3 protein: CAIGGLISGNTIYF; CDR3 DNA: TGTGCCATAGGCGGACTGATCTCTGGAAACACCATATATTTT
D gene: NA; V gene: TRBV19; clone size: NA; J gene: TRBJ2-6; CDR3 protein: CASSIAQGSGANVLTF; CDR3 DNA: TGTGCCAGTAGTATTGCTCAGGGCTCTGGGGCCAACGTCCTGACTTTC
D gene: NA; V gene: TRBV6-5; clone size: NA; J gene: TRBJ1-5; CDR3 protein: CASSYRPPGNQPQHF; CDR3 DNA: TGTGCCAGCAGTTACCGTCCCCCGGGCAATCAGCCCCAGCATTTT